Following are 21 T cell receptor beta chains from one sample sequenced in a study of CXCR3-negative and CXCR3-positive naive CD8 T cells. Overall study results and limits: Naive cells that were CXCR3-positive had more hydrophobic TRB CDR3s (compared with CXCR3-negative naive cells).

UMI-labeled 5' RACE TRB cDNA libraries were prepared from the cells. TCRdb re-called the 5' RACE reads and gives one entry per CDR3 protein, without DNA. The table lists thousands of distinct CDR3 sequences. These receptors have no identified antigens. The specimen was naive CXCR3+ CD8+ T cells from blood. The sample's subset: CD45RO-CCR7+CD27+CD95- naive CD8+ T cells expressing CXCR3 (TNR3+). The receptors come from a human donor in good health. Some clones in this sample may be carry-over from other donors' samples.

This clonotype ranks as medium-sized in terms of frequency. V usage is TRBV2 and J usage is TRBJ2-2; TCRdb selects TRBD2, and the lack of DNA leaves this call unchecked. Germline loops: CDR1 SNHLY, CDR2 FYNNEI. The CDR3 loop spans 15 amino acids. The CDR3 region is CASTPGLAPDGELFF.

The chain couples TRBV21-1 to TRBJ2-2; TCRdb indicates TRBD1, and absent DNA this call remains unverified. TRBV21-1 is recorded as a pseudogene. The CDR3 sequence is 16 residues long. The CDR3 loop is CASSKVGCQGTGELFF.

This chain links TRBV25-1 with TRBJ1-2. Germline V gives CDR1 MGHDK, CDR2 SYGVNS. The CDR3 sequence is 15 residues long. Here the CDR3 reads CASSESPVGYYGYTF.

The chain links TRBV28 to TRBJ2-5; the D gene TCRdb calls, TRBD1, cannot be checked with no DNA. The CDR3 spans 13 residues. Germline V gene data show CDR1 as MDHEN and CDR2 as SYDVKM. The CDR3 protein is CASTQGEQETQYF.

The V gene is TRBV28, the J gene TRBJ1-5; as DNA is missing, the TRBD1 call by TCRdb cannot be tested. From germline, CDR1 is MDHEN and CDR2 SYDVKM. The CDR3 loop spans 16 amino acids. The CDR3 is CASSLVGTGRNQPQHF.

This chain joins TRBV7-6 and TRBJ2-1; TCRdb lists TRBD1, though no DNA is available to test this call. This CDR3 is built from 17 residues. Germline assignment: CDR1 SGHVS and CDR2 FNYEAQ. CDR3 amino acids: CASSLNTGAGGYNEQFF.

This clonotype is classed as medium-sized by frequency. The chain couples TRBV19 to TRBJ1-2. Germline values: CDR1 LNHDA, CDR2 SQIVND (reference sequence). The CDR3 is 18 residues long. This chain's CDR3 is CASSFTLGSKAGLDGYTF.

Its frequency marks this clonotype as medium-sized (0.01 to 0.1%). This chain joins TRBV5-1 and TRBJ2-7; absent DNA, TCRdb's TRBD1 call cannot be checked. From germline, CDR1 is SGHRS and CDR2 YFSETQ. This CDR3 spans 15 amino acids. This CDR3 is CASSLGRDGTYEQYF.

V and J are TRBV6-5 and TRBJ2-1; TCRdb selects TRBD1, and the lack of DNA leaves this call unchecked. Germline CDR1 and CDR2: MNHEY and SVGAGI. This CDR3 has 13 amino acids. CDR3: CASSPGVSNEQFF.

This chain connects TRBV29-1 to TRBJ1-2. Germline V gene sequence: CDR1 SQVTM, CDR2 ANQGSEA. This CDR3 region has 13 residues. CDR3 residues: CSVEASLNYGYTF.

This clonotype is medium-sized by frequency. The chain recombines TRBV27 with TRBJ2-2; TCRdb returns TRBD2, unconfirmable since there is no DNA. This CDR3 region has 18 residues. Germline V lookup: CDR1 MNHEY, CDR2 SMNVEV (reference sequence). The CDR3 loop reads CASSPTGLAGLNTGELFF.

This rearrangement joins TRBV21-1 to TRBJ1-5; TCRdb's D call of TRBD1 is untestable without DNA. TRBV21-1 is an annotated pseudogene. This CDR3 spans 19 amino acids. The CDR3 reads CASGSTGDRGVWGNQPQHF.

The rearrangement joins TRBV5-4 to TRBJ1-1. The germline gives CDR1 SGHNT, CDR2 YYREEE (reference sequence). The CDR3 length is 11 residues. This CDR3 is CASSLGSAAFF.

V gene TRBV29-1 combines with J gene TRBJ2-7; the D call of TRBD1 rests on TCRdb alone, since no DNA is present to check it. This CDR3 has 11 residues. Germline V CDR1 and CDR2: SQVTM, ANQGSEA. Here the CDR3 reads CSVDRGDEQYF.

The chain links TRBV5-1 to TRBJ2-7; with no DNA, the TCRdb D assignment of TRBD1 cannot be verified. CDR1 is SGHRS, CDR2 YFSETQ, per germline. This CDR3 is 16 amino acids long. The CDR3 loop reads CASSLAGAGEHYEQYF.

This chain's CDR3 is CASSYLRSQPYTGELFF. The rearrangement uses TRBV6-5 and TRBJ2-2. The CDR3 length is 17 residues. Germline assignment: CDR1 MNHEY and CDR2 SVGAGI.

The chain uses TRBV20-1 and TRBJ1-1. Germline assignment: CDR1 DFQATT and CDR2 SNEGSKA (reference sequence). The CDR3 extends over 11 amino acids. CDR3 protein: CSAWRGAEAFF.

Frequency places this clonotype as medium-sized. This rearrangement joins TRBV29-1 to TRBJ1-2; checking the TCRdb D call of TRBD1 is not possible without DNA. This CDR3 comprises 11 residues. Germline V lookup: CDR1 SQVTM, CDR2 ANQGSEA. The chain's CDR3 is CSVETGEPYTF.

Measured by frequency, this clonotype is medium-sized (0.01 to 0.1%). V is TRBV2 and J is TRBJ2-5; TCRdb's D call of TRBD1 is untestable without DNA. Germline lookup yields CDR1 SNHLY and CDR2 FYNNEI. The length of the CDR3 is 15 residues. The CDR3 protein is CASNPWGGAQETQYF.

By frequency, this clonotype is medium-sized (0.01 to 0.1%). The chain employs TRBV29-1 and TRBJ2-1; as DNA is missing, the TRBD1 call by TCRdb cannot be tested. This CDR3 has 14 residues. CDR1 and CDR2 from the germline V gene are SQVTM and ANQGSEA. The CDR3 loop is CSVEPTIQGNEQFF.

The genes are TRBV19 and TRBJ2-1; the D gene TCRdb calls, TRBD2, cannot be checked with no DNA. This CDR3 region has 14 residues. Germline CDR1 LNHDA, CDR2 SQIVND (reference sequence). The CDR3 is CASSAPEGRDEQFF.